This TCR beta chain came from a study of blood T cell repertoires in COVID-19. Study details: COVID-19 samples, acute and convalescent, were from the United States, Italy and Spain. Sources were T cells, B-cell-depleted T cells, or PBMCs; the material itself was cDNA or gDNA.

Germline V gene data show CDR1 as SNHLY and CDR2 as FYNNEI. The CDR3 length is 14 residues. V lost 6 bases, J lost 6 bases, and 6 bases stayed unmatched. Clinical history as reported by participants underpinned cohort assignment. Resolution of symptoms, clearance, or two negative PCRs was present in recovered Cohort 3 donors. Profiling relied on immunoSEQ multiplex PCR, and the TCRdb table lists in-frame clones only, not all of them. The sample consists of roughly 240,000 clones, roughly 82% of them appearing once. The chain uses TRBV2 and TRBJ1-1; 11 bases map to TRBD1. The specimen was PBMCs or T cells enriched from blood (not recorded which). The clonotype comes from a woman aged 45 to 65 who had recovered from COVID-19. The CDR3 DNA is TGTGCCAGCAGCCCTGGGACAGGGGGATCTGAAGCTTTCTTT. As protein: CASSPGTGGSEAFF.